What follows are 20 T cell receptor beta chains derived from one specimen sequenced in a study of siplizumab effects on memory and regulatory T cells. TCRdb keeps only in-frame clones here, not all; method: immunoSEQ multiplex PCR. Here the sample spans tens of thousands of clones, around 93% being singletons. The sequencing input was CD8+ T cells sorted from blood. These receptor sequences come from a human donor in good health.

With respect to this clone: Other DNA sequences of this sample code for an identical CDR3. This chain uses TRBV10-1 with TRBJ1-2; 10 bases match TRBD1. This CDR3 region has 14 residues. V dropped 3 bases and J dropped 8; count of bases not matched to a gene: 6. Germline lookup yields CDR1 WNHNN and CDR2 SYGVQD (reference sequence). In DNA form, the CDR3 reads TGCGCCAGCAGTGAAGAGGACAGGGGGGTAGGCTACACCTTC. It codes for CASSEEDRGVGYTF.

V is TRBV15 and J is TRBJ2-5, with a tentative D call TRBD1 (6 bases). This CDR3 spans 16 amino acids. V dropped 5 bases and J dropped 0 bases, with 16 bases sitting between them. Germline-derived CDR1 and CDR2 are LNHNV and YYDKDF (reference sequence). CDR3 sequence reads: CATSSRTVMDQETQYF. The CDR3 DNA reads TGTGCCACCAGCTCAAGGACAGTTATGGACCAAGAGACCCAGTACTTC. The complete variable domain, with remaining parts taken from reference TRBV15 and TRBJ2-5, reads DAMVIQNPRYQVTQFGKPVTLSCSQTLNHNVMYWYQQKSSQAPKLLFHYYDKDFNNEADTPDNFQSRRPNTSFCFLDIRSPGLGDTAMYLCATSSRTVMDQETQYFGPGTRLLVL.

The chain joins TRBV27 to TRBJ2-1, with no clear D. CDR1 is MNHEY, CDR2 SMNVEV, per germline (reference sequence). This CDR3 spans 15 amino acids. V dropped 7 bases and J dropped 0 bases, with 13 bases sitting between them. The CDR3 nucleotides read TGTGCCAGCAAGAGGCCGGAGAGCTCCTACAATGAGCAGTTCTTC. It codes for CASKRPESSYNEQFF.

The gene calls are TRBV25-1 and TRBJ1-2, with 11 bases aligning to TRBD1. With 4 bases clipped from V and 5 bases from J, the junction kept 12 bases outside the gene matches. This CDR3 has 17 residues. Germline CDR1 is MGHDK and CDR2 is SYGVNS. CDR3 coding DNA: TGTGCCAGCAGTGGGACAGGGGGCAGGTTAGGGTGGTATGGCTACACCTTC. It codes for CASSGTGGRLGWYGYTF.

DNA of the CDR3: TGTGCCAGCAGTGGCGGACAGGGCCCCGTAGTAGGGGCACCCCTCCACTTT. This gives the protein CASSGGQGPVVGAPLHF. The chain is built from TRBV2 and TRBJ1-6; 8 bases line up with TRBD1. With 4 bases clipped from V and 11 bases from J, the junction kept 16 bases outside the gene matches. The CDR3 contains 17 residues. Germline V gene sequence: CDR1 SNHLY, CDR2 FYNNEI.

The chain joins TRBV9 to TRBJ2-3; 9 bases agree with TRBD2. Trimming took 0 bases from V and 6 from J; bases not matched to a gene: 5. This CDR3 comprises 15 residues. Germline values: CDR1 SGDLS, CDR2 YYNGEE. Written as DNA, the CDR3 is TGTGCCAGCAGCGTAGGCGGGGGGGCCGCCGATACGCAGTATTTT. Encoded protein: CASSVGGGAADTQYF. Full variable domain (rest looked up from reference TRBV9 and TRBJ2-3): DSGVTQTPKHLITATGQRVTLRCSPRSGDLSVYWYQQSLDQGLQFLIQYYNGEERAKGNILERFSAQQFPDLHSELNLSSLELGDSALYFCASSVGGGAADTQYFGPGTRLTVL.

This chain joins TRBV5-4 and TRBJ2-2, with a possible D match to TRBD2 (6 bases). Deletions cut 3 bases from V and 2 bases from J, with 11 bases between. The V gene's germline CDR1 is SGHNT and CDR2 YYREEE (reference sequence). The CDR3 consists of 15 residues. CDR3 sequence: CASSSRGSNTGELFF. In nucleotides, the CDR3 is TGTGCCAGCAGCTCGCGGGGATCTAACACCGGGGAGCTGTTTTTT. The entire variable domain, with the rest obtained from reference TRBV5-4 and TRBJ2-2, is as follows: ETGVTQSPTHLIKTRGQQVTLRCSSQSGHNTVSWYQQALGQGPQFIFQYYREEENGRGNFPPRFSGLQFPNYSSELNVNALELDDSALYLCASSSRGSNTGELFFGEGSRLTVL.

The rearrangement uses TRBV11-3 and TRBJ2-7; D tentatively reads TRBD1 or TRBD2 (6 bases each). V lost 3 bases and J 5 bases, leaving 11 bases between the germline ends. Germline V gene data show CDR1 as SGHNT and CDR2 as YENEEA. CDR3 length equals 13 residues. The CDR3 sequence: CASSFYREDEQYF. Here the CDR3 DNA reads TGTGCCAGCAGCTTTTACAGGGAGGACGAGCAGTACTTC.

CDR3 nucleotides: TGTGCCAGCAGCTCGGGGACAGGGATTGACTATGGCTACACCTTC. It specifies CASSSGTGIDYGYTF. This chain links TRBV7-9 with TRBJ1-2, with 9 bases matching TRBD1. The CDR3 contains 15 residues. The J segment lost 3 bases and the V segment lost 4 bases, leaving 6 bases of the junction unmatched. Germline-derived CDR1 and CDR2 are SEHNR and FQNEAQ (reference sequence).

The chain carries TRBV9 and TRBJ1-1; perhaps TRBD1 as D (6 bases). The CDR3 length is 12 residues. Germline loops: CDR1 SGDLS, CDR2 YYNGEE. The germline V and J ends were trimmed by 4 bases and 8 bases, with 12 bases remaining between them. The DNA of the CDR3 is TGTGCCAGCAGCAGTACAGGGTTCGAAGCTTTCTTT. Protein: CASSSTGFEAFF.

This chain connects TRBV7-6 to TRBJ2-2, with TRBD1 matching 7 bases. Unmatched junction bases numbered 1, after V lost 5 bases and J lost 7 bases. Per germline, CDR1 SGHVS and CDR2 FNYEAQ. CDR3 length: 12 amino acids. As DNA, the CDR3 is TGTGCCAGCAGCCCAGGGGGCGGGGAGCTGTTTTTT. Translated, it gives CASSPGGGELFF.

The chain has TRBV11-3 and TRBJ2-2, with 8 positions matching TRBD2. The CDR3 covers 15 residues. The V gene's germline CDR1 is SGHNT and CDR2 YENEEA. The junction had 6 bases not matched to a gene; V was cut back by 3 bases and J by 6 bases. The CDR3 is CASSLTRGGPGELFF. The CDR3 nucleotides are TGTGCCAGCAGCTTGACACGGGGGGGTCCCGGGGAGCTGTTTTTT.

The CDR3 region is CASSEVTENYGYTF. The CDR3 nucleotides are TGCGCCAGCAGCGAAGTGACAGAGAACTATGGCTACACCTTC. J is TRBJ1-2 and V is TRBV4-3; possible D gene TRBD1, 5 bases. This CDR3 has 14 amino acids. With 5 bases removed from V and 2 bases from J, the gap between germline ends came to 12 bases. The germline V gene has CDR1 LGHNA and CDR2 YSLEER.

This rearrangement joins TRBV6-1 to TRBJ1-2, with 8 bases lining up with TRBD1. This CDR3 has 14 amino acids. CDR1 and CDR2 from the germline V gene are MNHNS and SASEGT. The trim removed 4 bases at V and 6 bases at J, leaving 7 bases unmatched. The CDR3 DNA sequence: TGTGCCAGCAGTGTCGGACAGGGAGCAGATGGCTACACCTTC. Its protein product is CASSVGQGADGYTF.

The chain has TRBV5-1 and TRBJ1-4, with 7 bases lining up with TRBD1. The CDR3 totals 13 residues. The trim removed 6 bases at V and 4 bases at J, leaving 3 bases unmatched. The germline CDR1 and CDR2 sequences are SGHRS and YFSETQ. CDR3 protein: CASKGTDNEKLFF. The DNA for the CDR3 is TGCGCCAGCAAGGGGACAGATAATGAAAAACTGTTTTTT.

The chain couples TRBV18 to TRBJ2-5, with D tentatively TRBD2 (5 bases). The CDR3 covers 15 residues. The germline gives CDR1 KGHSH, CDR2 LQKENI. Trimming removed 8 bases from V and 3 bases from J, with 19 bases in between. The DNA of the CDR3 is TGTGCCAGCCAGGAGGTTCGGGGAGCAAAAGAGACCCAGTACTTC. This codes for CASQEVRGAKETQYF.

This clone was picked up one time. The chain is built from TRBV6-9 and TRBJ1-2, with 8 bases identical to TRBD1. Germline-derived CDR1 and CDR2 are MNHGY and SVAAGI. CDR3 length: 15 residues. After removal of 4 bases from V and 3 bases from J, the junction contained 7 bases not matched to a gene. CDR3 DNA: TGTGCCAGCAGTTTAGGACAGGGATTCGACTATGGCTACACCTTC. This gives the protein CASSLGQGFDYGYTF.

The chain couples TRBV9 to TRBJ2-2, with D unclear. In germline, CDR1 is SGDLS, CDR2 YYNGEE. The CDR3 is 12 residues long. The V and J ends lost 4 bases and 2 bases respectively, with 3 bases between them. CDR3 DNA sequence: TGTGCCAGCAGCATAAACACCGGGGAGCTGTTTTTT. The encoded protein is CASSINTGELFF.

This chain uses TRBV7-9 with TRBJ1-1; D ambiguous. Looked up from germline, CDR1 is SEHNR and CDR2 is FQNEAQ (reference sequence). V was pared by 1 base and J by 4 bases, with 13 bases between. This CDR3 comprises 15 residues. CDR3 nucleotides: TGTGCCAGCAGCTTAGTGGCACTGGCGGGCACTGAAGCTTTCTTT. This translates into CASSLVALAGTEAFF.

CDR3 sequence (DNA): TGCAGCGTACCCGACGGTGACAACTATGGCTACACCTTC. This encodes CSVPDGDNYGYTF. The chain carries TRBV29-1 and TRBJ1-2; no clear D gene. Trimming removed 6 bases from V and 2 bases from J, with 13 bases in between. In germline, CDR1 is SQVTM, CDR2 ANQGSEA. This CDR3 has 13 residues.